This T cell receptor (beta chain) was retrieved from a study of beta chain features in type 1 diabetes. Across the whole study: Taken together, all samples contributed around 100 million examined sorted cells.

Overall study findings and caveats: TCRB CDR3s from Type 1 diabetes patients were moderately but significantly shorter in all four CD4+ subsets.

This CDR3 comprises 13 residues. The germline V gene has CDR1 SGHTA and CDR2 FQGNSA. The J segment lost 3 bases and the V segment lost 5 bases, leaving 3 bases of the junction unmatched. The sample holds a few counts of this clone. Its antigen is as yet unknown. Every bit of the isolated RNA underwent reverse transcription, so sequencing read expressed TCRB transcripts. Clones were sequenced by immunoSEQ multiplex PCR, and TCRdb holds only the in-frame ones, with some missing. The sample consists of about 27,000 clones, roughly three fifths of them appearing once. This TCR was sampled from a woman aged 18-29 years with type 1 diabetes. Sequencing was performed on Tregs from blood. V usage is TRBV7-2 and J usage is TRBJ2-7, with 8 bases lining up with TRBD1. The CDR3 DNA reads TGTGCCAGCAGCCATGGGACAGGCTACGAGCAGTACGTC. It translates to CASSHGTGYEQYV.